This T cell receptor (beta chain) was sequenced in a study of blood T cell repertoires in COVID-19. The CDR3 length is 17 residues. Trimming pared 1 base from V and 2 bases from J, leaving 18 bases between. Germline CDR1 reads SGHDT; CDR2 reads YYEEEE. Clones were sequenced by immunoSEQ multiplex PCR, and TCRdb holds only the in-frame ones, with some missing. The repertoire holds 230,000 or so clones, with 80% to 90% as singletons. This receptor was taken from a woman in her forties with acute COVID-19. The sequenced sample was PBMCs or T cells enriched from blood (not recorded which). The chain links TRBV5-6 to TRBJ1-2, with a possible D match to TRBD1 (6 bases). Here the CDR3 DNA reads TGTGCCAGCAGCTTGAGGGGGTCATGGGATTCAAACTATGGCTACACCTTC. Amino acids: CASSLRGSWDSNYGYTF.